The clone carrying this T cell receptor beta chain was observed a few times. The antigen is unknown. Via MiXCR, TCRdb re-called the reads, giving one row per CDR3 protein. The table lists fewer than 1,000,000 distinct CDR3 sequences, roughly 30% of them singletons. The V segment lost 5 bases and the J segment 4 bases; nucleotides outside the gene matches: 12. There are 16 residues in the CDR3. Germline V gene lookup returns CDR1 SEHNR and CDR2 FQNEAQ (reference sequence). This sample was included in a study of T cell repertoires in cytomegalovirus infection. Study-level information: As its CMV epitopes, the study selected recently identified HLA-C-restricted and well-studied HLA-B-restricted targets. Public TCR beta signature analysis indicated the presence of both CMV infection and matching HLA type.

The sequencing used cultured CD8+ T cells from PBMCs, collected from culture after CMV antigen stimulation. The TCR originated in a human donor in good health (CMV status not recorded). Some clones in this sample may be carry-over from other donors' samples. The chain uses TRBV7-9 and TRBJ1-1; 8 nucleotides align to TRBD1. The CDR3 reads CASSAPDIRGLTEAFF. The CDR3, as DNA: TGTGCCAGCAGCGCCCCCGATATCAGGGGGCTCACTGAAGCTTTCTTT.